This T cell receptor beta chain was observed in a study of blood T cell repertoires in COVID-19. Looking at the study overall: In each case, the material was cDNA or gDNA derived from T cells, B-cell-depleted T cells, or PBMCs.

In the source study's methods: By means of reference gene primer amplification, nucleated cell counts were estimated. TCRdb keeps only in-frame clones here, not all; method: immunoSEQ multiplex PCR. V and J calls and clone size are those listed in that table; D and trimming were worked out from the DNA. This table has 120,000 to 150,000 clones, about 86% appearing once. CDR1 SGHTA and CDR2 FQGNSA come from the germline V gene. The junction had 5 bases not matched to a gene; V was cut back by 5 bases and J by 9 bases. This CDR3 comprises 13 residues. Sequencing input: peripheral blood. The V call is TRBV7-2, the J call TRBJ1-5, with 9 nucleotides matching TRBD1. The source is a woman aged 60 to 75 with acute or convalescent COVID-19. CDR3 DNA: TGTGCCAGCAGCCCGGACAGGGGTAGGCCCCAGCATTTT. It yields the protein CASSPDRGRPQHF.